The 6 T cell receptor beta chains below come from one sample, sequenced in a study of blood T cells in healthy people across ages. Combining a sample-barcoded 5' primer with a J-beta primer mix, a second PCR ran for roughly 7 to 11 cycles. A single record per CDR3 protein comes from TCRdb applying MiXCR to the 5' RACE reads. This sample carries around 1.5 million distinct CDR3 sequences, almost 35% of them seen once, and the ten largest clones take roughly 10%. The sequencing input was blood. These receptors came from a woman aged 25 to 39 in good health.

The chain combines TRBV9 with TRBJ2-7; 9 bases line up with TRBD2. The V gene end was trimmed by 0 bases and the J gene end by 0 bases; junction bases not matched to a gene: 7. Germline CDR1 is SGDLS and CDR2 is YYNGEE. CDR3 length equals 17 residues. The CDR3 spells CASSVDASGIASYEQYF. The CDR3 DNA reads TGTGCCAGCAGCGTAGATGCTAGCGGGATAGCCTCCTACGAGCAGTACTTC.

This clonotype was counted a few times. The chain couples TRBV6-2 or TRBV6-3 to TRBJ2-5; TRBD2 agrees at 7 bases. CDR1 and CDR2 (germline): MNHEY, SVGEGT. V lost 7 bases to trimming and J lost 5 bases; unmatched junction nucleotides: 13. CDR3 size: 15 residues. The CDR3: CASTALADAPETQYF. CDR3 in DNA: TGTGCCAGCACCGCTCTAGCGGATGCGCCCGAGACCCAGTACTTC.

V is TRBV5-1 and J is TRBJ2-5, with 10 bases that match TRBD2. This CDR3 has 16 residues. V was pared by 1 base and J by 6 bases, with 9 bases of the junction left unmatched. Looked up from germline, CDR1 is SGHRS and CDR2 is YFSETQ. The CDR3 bases are TGCGCCAGCAGCTTGTGGTCTAGCGGGAGTATGAAGACCCAGTACTTC. Translated, it gives CASSLWSSGSMKTQYF.

This clonotype came up a few times. J is TRBJ2-1 and V is TRBV5-1; 9 bases agree with TRBD2. Per the germline V gene, CDR1 is SGHRS and CDR2 is YFSETQ. V shed 0 bases and J 8 bases; nucleotides not matched to a gene: 3. The CDR3 sequence is 14 residues long. CDR3: CASSLELAGDEQFF. The CDR3 DNA is TGCGCCAGCAGCTTGGAACTAGCGGGCGATGAGCAGTTCTTC.

A few counts support this clonotype. This chain connects TRBV20-1 to TRBJ1-1, with D unresolved. The V end lost 3 bases, the J end lost 11 bases, and 13 bases lay between the germline ends. Germline values: CDR1 DFQATT, CDR2 SNEGSKA (reference sequence). CDR3 size: 11 residues. The CDR3: CSASTPMGAFF. The DNA for the CDR3 is TGCAGTGCTAGTACCCCTATGGGGGCTTTCTTT.

The chain employs TRBV20-1 and TRBJ1-5; 10 bases agree with TRBD1. This CDR3 has 13 amino acids. Germline V gives CDR1 DFQATT, CDR2 SNEGSKA (reference sequence). The ends lost 5 bases at V and 9 bases at J; junction bases unmatched: 7. DNA of the CDR3: TGCAGTGCTGGGGACAGGGGCTCGGGGCCCCAGCATTTT. It encodes CSAGDRGSGPQHF.